This T cell receptor (beta chain) was captured by sequencing in a study of blood T cell repertoires in COVID-19. Germline CDR1 is SQVTM and CDR2 is ANQGSEA. The CDR3 totals 16 residues. The junction had 15 bases not matched to a gene; V was cut back by 6 bases and J by 5 bases. Data came from immunoSEQ multiplex PCR; TCRdb stores just in-frame clones and leaves some out. The sample shows approximately 310,000 clones, around 90% of them seen only once. Sequenced material: PBMCs or T cells enriched from blood (not recorded which). This clonotype was sampled from a man between 60 and 70 years old who had recovered from COVID-19. V is TRBV29-1 and J is TRBJ2-3; TRBD1 aligns across 9 bases. The CDR3 here is CSVSQPGTGNVDTQYF. The DNA for the CDR3 is TGCAGCGTCTCGCAACCCGGGACAGGGAATGTAGATACGCAGTATTTT.